Presented here are 12 T cell receptor beta chains from one specimen sequenced in a study of siplizumab effects on memory and regulatory T cells. Produced via immunoSEQ multiplex PCR; TCRdb's table is partial and in-frame only. The data contain about 50,000 clones, more than 85% of them seen just once; the ten biggest clones take up less than 0.35%. Sequencing used naive CD8+ T cells sorted from blood. The receptors here all came from a human donor in good health.

J is TRBJ2-1 and V is TRBV27, with 13 bases that match TRBD2. CDR1 is MNHEY, CDR2 SMNVEV, per germline (reference sequence). The CDR3 runs to 16 residues. Trimming took 6 bases from V and 9 from J; bases not matched to a gene: 11. The DNA of the CDR3 is TGTGCCAGCAGCCTCCTACTAGCGGGAGGGCCCCTTGAGCAGTTCTTC. Residues: CASSLLLAGGPLEQFF.

This sequence joins TRBV7-9 and TRBJ1-3; no reliable D call. The CDR3 spans 16 residues. The germline V gene has CDR1 SEHNR and CDR2 FQNEAQ (reference sequence). Trimming pared 1 base from V and 8 bases from J, leaving 18 bases between. CDR3 residues: CASSLDKSPGPYTIYF. DNA of the CDR3: TGTGCCAGCAGCTTAGATAAATCGCCCGGTCCGTACACCATATATTTT.

The gene calls are TRBV19 and TRBJ1-3; TRBD1 might be the D (5 bases). The length of the CDR3 is 17 residues. Trimming took off 6 bases at V and 0 bases at J, with 18 bases between the two ends. The V gene's germline CDR1 is LNHDA and CDR2 SQIVND (reference sequence). CDR3 residues: CASSDERQRSSGNTIYF. In nucleotides, the CDR3 is TGTGCCAGTAGCGATGAGAGACAGCGCAGCTCTGGAAACACCATATATTTT. Full variable domain (missing parts from reference TRBV19 and TRBJ1-3): DGGITQSPKYLFRKEGQNVTLSCEQNLNHDAMYWYRQDPGQGLRLIYYSQIVNDFQKGDIAEGYSVSREKKESFPLTVTSAQKNPTAFYLCASSDERQRSSGNTIYFGEGSWLTVV.

Concerning this clone: One end of the junction fails to match germline, which may point to a read error. This sequence joins TRBV7-7 and TRBJ2-5; TRBD2 aligns across 7 bases. CDR1 is SSHAT, CDR2 FNYEAQ, per germline (reference sequence). CDR3 length equals 17 residues. Written as DNA, the CDR3 is TGTGCTAGCAGCTTATATACCCTGGCGGGAGTGGGAGAGACCCAGTACTTC. Its protein is CASSLYTLAGVGETQYF.

This chain links TRBV7-9 with TRBJ1-2; no reliable D call. V lost 6 bases and J lost 2, with 10 bases in between. The CDR3 length is 13 residues. CDR1 and CDR2 (germline): SEHNR, FQNEAQ (reference sequence). DNA for the CDR3: TGTGCCAGCAGTAGAGGGTCCAACTATGGCTACACCTTC. This translates into CASSRGSNYGYTF.

V usage is TRBV29-1 and J usage is TRBJ2-3, with TRBD2 identical over 8 bases. CDR1 is SQVTM, CDR2 ANQGSEA, per germline. The CDR3 consists of 14 residues. Losses at the gene ends were 1 base for V and 5 bases for J; bases not matched to a gene: 5. CDR3 protein: CSVEGTSLEDTQYF. Written as DNA, the CDR3 is TGCAGCGTTGAAGGGACTAGCTTGGAAGATACGCAGTATTTT.

The CDR3 reads CASSQLAGLVNEQFF. DNA for the CDR3: TGCGCCAGCAGCCAGCTAGCGGGGTTAGTTAATGAGCAGTTCTTC. The chain recombines TRBV4-1 with TRBJ2-1; 9 positions match TRBD2. The CDR3 extends over 15 amino acids. J was trimmed by 7 bases and V by 3 bases; bases with no gene match: 7. CDR1 is MGHRA, CDR2 YSYEKL, per germline.

The rearrangement joins TRBV5-4 to TRBJ1-5; D is ambiguous. CDR3 length: 17 residues. Germline CDR1 is SGHNT and CDR2 is YYREEE (reference sequence). V was clipped by 2 bases and J by 3 bases, with 18 bases between them. CDR3 sequence (DNA): TGTGCCAGCAGCTTAGGGAAGAGGGAAAAGCCCAATCAGCCCCAGCATTTT. Translating gives CASSLGKREKPNQPQHF.

This clone was detected only a few times. The V gene is TRBV7-9, the J gene TRBJ1-3; D ambiguous. Deletions cut 7 bases from V and 3 bases from J, with 4 bases between. Germline CDR1 is SEHNR and CDR2 is FQNEAQ (reference sequence). The CDR3 covers 11 residues. The CDR3 DNA is TGTGCCAGCACCTATGGAAACACCATATATTTT. This codes for CASTYGNTIYF.

V and J are TRBV27 and TRBJ2-7; possibly TRBD1 for D (5 bases). Trimming shortened V by 7 bases and J by 0 bases, and 7 bases separated the two germline ends. The CDR3 totals 12 residues. Per the germline V gene, CDR1 is MNHEY and CDR2 is SMNVEV (reference sequence). DNA of the CDR3: TGTGCCAGCATGGACATCTCCTACGAGCAGTACTTC. This codes for CASMDISYEQYF.

The J gene is TRBJ2-7, the V gene TRBV4-1; D is ambiguous. Trimming removed 4 bases at V and 0 bases at J, with 10 bases between. The germline V gene encodes CDR1 MGHRA and CDR2 YSYEKL. The CDR3 is 14 amino acids. CDR3 sequence: CASSPGDSSYEQYF. CDR3 in DNA: TGCGCCAGCAGCCCAGGAGATAGCTCCTACGAGCAGTACTTC.

This chain uses TRBV30 with TRBJ1-3; D unresolved. Between the trimmed V and J ends, which lost 2 bases and 0 bases, there was a span of 11 bases. CDR1 is GTSNPN and CDR2 is SVGIG in the germline V gene (reference sequence). The CDR3 is made up of 15 amino acids. The CDR3 reads CAWSHEIFSGNTIYF. The CDR3 region has the DNA TGTGCCTGGAGTCACGAAATTTTCTCTGGAAACACCATATATTTT.